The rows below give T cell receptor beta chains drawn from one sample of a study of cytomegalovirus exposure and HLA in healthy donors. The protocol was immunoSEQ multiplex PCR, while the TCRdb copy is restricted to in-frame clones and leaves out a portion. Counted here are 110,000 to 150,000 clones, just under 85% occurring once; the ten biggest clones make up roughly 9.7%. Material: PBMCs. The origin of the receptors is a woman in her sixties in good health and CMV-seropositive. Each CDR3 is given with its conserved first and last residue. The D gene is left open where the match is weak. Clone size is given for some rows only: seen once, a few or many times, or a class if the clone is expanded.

CDR3nt: TGCGCCAGCAGCCGTCAAGAGACCCAGTACTTC
CDR3aa: CASSRQETQYF
abundance: NA
j_gene: TRBJ2-5
d_gene: NA
v_gene: TRBV5-1

CDR3nt: TGTGCCAGCTCCCCCCGGGACAGGGCAGGGCAAGAGACCCAGTACTTC
CDR3aa: CASSPRDRAGQETQYF
abundance: NA
j_gene: TRBJ2-5
d_gene: TRBD1
v_gene: TRBV18

CDR3nt: TGTGCCAGCAGTTCGGGGACAGATTCAGGATCTGAGCAGTACTTC
CDR3aa: CASSSGTDSGSEQYF
abundance: once
j_gene: TRBJ2-7
d_gene: TRBD1
v_gene: TRBV7-2

CDR3nt: TGCACCAGCAGCCAAGAAAGACTAGCGGGGCCCTCTGGGCAGTTCTTC
CDR3aa: CTSSQERLAGPSGQFF
abundance: NA
j_gene: TRBJ2-1
d_gene: NA
v_gene: TRBV1

CDR3nt: TGCGCCAGCAGCCAAGAGAAGATTTTGCGCGTCAATGAGCAGTTCTTC
CDR3aa: CASSQEKILRVNEQFF
abundance: NA
j_gene: TRBJ2-1
d_gene: NA
v_gene: TRBV4-3

CDR3nt: TGTGCCAGCAGCCCGCCGAGGGAACGCACAGATACGCAGTATTTT
CDR3aa: CASSPPRERTDTQYF
abundance: NA
j_gene: TRBJ2-3
d_gene: NA
v_gene: TRBV7-9

CDR3nt: TGTGCCAGCGGTTGGACTAGCGGGATCTACGAGCAGTACTTC
CDR3aa: CASGWTSGIYEQYF
abundance: NA
j_gene: TRBJ2-7
d_gene: TRBD2
v_gene: TRBV28

CDR3nt: TGTGCCAGCAGCCGGGCCGGGACAGGCCTCTACGAGCAGTACTTC
CDR3aa: CASSRAGTGLYEQYF
abundance: few
j_gene: TRBJ2-7
d_gene: TRBD1
v_gene: TRBV7-2

CDR3nt: TGTGCCAGCAGCCACGGTACTAGCGGGGGGTACGAGCAGTACTTC
CDR3aa: CASSHGTSGGYEQYF
abundance: NA
j_gene: TRBJ2-7
d_gene: TRBD2
v_gene: TRBV7-2

CDR3nt: TGTGCCAGCAGCGCAAGACAGGGTCATTACAATGAGCAGTTCTTC
CDR3aa: CASSARQGHYNEQFF
abundance: NA
j_gene: TRBJ2-1
d_gene: TRBD1
v_gene: TRBV6-4

CDR3nt: TGTGCCAGCAGCCCGGGTACCAAAGAGACCCAGTACTTC
CDR3aa: CASSPGTKETQYF
abundance: NA
j_gene: TRBJ2-5
d_gene: NA
v_gene: TRBV28

CDR3nt: TGCGCCAGCAGCTCGGGCGGAGGTTCAACTAATGAAAAACTGTTTTTT
CDR3aa: CASSSGGGSTNEKLFF
abundance: NA
j_gene: TRBJ1-4
d_gene: NA
v_gene: TRBV5-1

CDR3nt: TGTGCCTGGGGCCGAGCGCGGACTGAAGCTTTCTTT
CDR3aa: CAWGRARTEAFF
abundance: NA
j_gene: TRBJ1-1
d_gene: NA
v_gene: TRBV30

CDR3nt: TGTGCCCAAGCCTACAGTCTGAACACCGGGGAGCTGTTTTTT
CDR3aa: CAQAYSLNTGELFF
abundance: NA
j_gene: TRBJ2-2
d_gene: NA
v_gene: TRBV2

CDR3nt: TGTGCCAGCAGCCTACGCGGGAGGGCCTTAGAGCTGTTTTTT
CDR3aa: CASSLRGRALELFF
abundance: NA
j_gene: TRBJ2-2
d_gene: TRBD2
v_gene: TRBV4-2

CDR3nt: TGTGCCACCAGCAGAGATCAAAACACTGAAGCTTTCTTT
CDR3aa: CATSRDQNTEAFF
abundance: NA
j_gene: TRBJ1-1
d_gene: NA
v_gene: TRBV15

CDR3nt: TGTGCCAGCAGCTTGGGGGACGGGACTACCACAGATACGCAGTATTTT
CDR3aa: CASSLGDGTTTDTQYF
abundance: NA
j_gene: TRBJ2-3
d_gene: TRBD2
v_gene: TRBV5-6

CDR3nt: TGCGCCAGCAGGGGGGACAGGACTCCCGGGTGTGAAAAACTGTTTTTT
CDR3aa: CASRGDRTPGCEKLFF
abundance: NA
j_gene: TRBJ1-4
d_gene: TRBD1
v_gene: TRBV10-1

CDR3nt: TGTGCCAGTAGTATGACCAGGCAAGAGACCCAGTACTTC
CDR3aa: CASSMTRQETQYF
abundance: NA
j_gene: TRBJ2-5
d_gene: NA
v_gene: TRBV19

CDR3nt: TGCGCCAGCAGCCAAGAAATAACGAGCGCCTACGAGCAGTACTTC
CDR3aa: CASSQEITSAYEQYF
abundance: NA
j_gene: TRBJ2-7
d_gene: NA
v_gene: TRBV4-3

CDR3nt: TGCGCCAGCAGCCGGACTAGCGGGGGGACCTACAATGAGCAGTTCTTC
CDR3aa: CASSRTSGGTYNEQFF
abundance: once
j_gene: TRBJ2-1
d_gene: TRBD2
v_gene: TRBV4-1

CDR3nt: TGTGCCAGCAGCGGCGATAAAACCCCCTACGAGCAGTACTTC
CDR3aa: CASSGDKTPYEQYF
abundance: NA
j_gene: TRBJ2-7
d_gene: NA
v_gene: TRBV9

CDR3nt: TGTGCCAGTAGTAGGACAGGCCTTAATGAAAAACTGTTTTTT
CDR3aa: CASSRTGLNEKLFF
abundance: NA
j_gene: TRBJ1-4
d_gene: TRBD1
v_gene: TRBV19

CDR3nt: TGTGCCTCGACAGGGGCTAGCTCTGGGGCCAACGTCCTGACTTTC
CDR3aa: CASTGASSGANVLTF
abundance: once
j_gene: TRBJ2-6
d_gene: TRBD1
v_gene: TRBV28

CDR3nt: TGTGCCAGCAGTCGCCCCCGGGACAGGGTGGAAGAGACCCAGTACTTC
CDR3aa: CASSRPRDRVEETQYF
abundance: NA
j_gene: TRBJ2-5
d_gene: TRBD1
v_gene: TRBV2

CDR3nt: TGTGCCAGCAGTGAGGCGGGGTGGGCACAAGAGACCCAGTACTTC
CDR3aa: CASSEAGWAQETQYF
abundance: NA
j_gene: TRBJ2-5
d_gene: NA
v_gene: TRBV2

CDR3nt: TGTGCCAGCTCAGGGTCGGGATCATACAATGAGCAGTTCTTC
CDR3aa: CASSGSGSYNEQFF
abundance: once
j_gene: TRBJ2-1
d_gene: NA
v_gene: TRBV18

CDR3nt: TGTGCCAGCAGTCTAGCGGGGGGGGAGACCCAGTACTTC
CDR3aa: CASSLAGGETQYF
abundance: NA
j_gene: TRBJ2-5
d_gene: TRBD2
v_gene: TRBV7-2

CDR3nt: TGTGCCTGGAGAGACCTAGCGGGAGTGAGTGAGCAGTTCTTC
CDR3aa: CAWRDLAGVSEQFF
abundance: once
j_gene: TRBJ2-1
d_gene: TRBD2
v_gene: TRBV30

CDR3nt: TGTGCCAGCAGTTTATTTAGAACGACAGGCCAGAATGAAAAACTGTTTTTT
CDR3aa: CASSLFRTTGQNEKLFF
abundance: once
j_gene: TRBJ1-4
d_gene: NA
v_gene: TRBV28

CDR3nt: TGTGCCAGCAGTTTCAGAACCGGGGAGCTGTTTTTT
CDR3aa: CASSFRTGELFF
abundance: NA
j_gene: TRBJ2-2
d_gene: NA
v_gene: TRBV6-5

CDR3nt: TGTGCCAGTAGTATGCTCGAGACACTTAGCAATCAGCCCCAGCATTTT
CDR3aa: CASSMLETLSNQPQHF
abundance: NA
j_gene: TRBJ1-5
d_gene: NA
v_gene: TRBV19

CDR3nt: TGTGCCTGGAGTCGGTACACCGGGGAGCTGTTTTTT
CDR3aa: CAWSRYTGELFF
abundance: NA
j_gene: TRBJ2-2
d_gene: NA
v_gene: TRBV30

CDR3nt: TGTGCCAGCAGAAGAACAGGGTTGAACACTGAAGCTTTCTTT
CDR3aa: CASRRTGLNTEAFF
abundance: NA
j_gene: TRBJ1-1
d_gene: NA
v_gene: TRBV6-5

CDR3nt: TGTGCCATCAGTGAGGCTGGGGCAGGGGGCTACGAGCAGTACTTC
CDR3aa: CAISEAGAGGYEQYF
abundance: few
j_gene: TRBJ2-7
d_gene: TRBD1
v_gene: TRBV10-3

CDR3nt: TGTGCCAGCAGTCCAACTAGCGGGAGAGAAGAGCAGTACTTC
CDR3aa: CASSPTSGREEQYF
abundance: NA
j_gene: TRBJ2-7
d_gene: TRBD2
v_gene: TRBV5-4

CDR3nt: TGTGCCAGCAGCCGGAAACTAGCGGGAGGTCCTGATACGCAGTATTTT
CDR3aa: CASSRKLAGGPDTQYF
abundance: NA
j_gene: TRBJ2-3
d_gene: TRBD2
v_gene: TRBV11-2

CDR3nt: TGTGCCAGCAGCTACAGCGGGAGGGCCACAGATACGCAGTATTTT
CDR3aa: CASSYSGRATDTQYF
abundance: NA
j_gene: TRBJ2-3
d_gene: TRBD2
v_gene: TRBV5-4

CDR3nt: TGCAGCGTGGTATTTACAGGGGCCGTCTATGGCTACACCTTC
CDR3aa: CSVVFTGAVYGYTF
abundance: NA
j_gene: TRBJ1-2
d_gene: TRBD1
v_gene: TRBV29-1

CDR3nt: TGTGCCAGAAGCCCGACTAGAGTAGCCAAAAACATTCAGTACTTC
CDR3aa: CARSPTRVAKNIQYF
abundance: NA
j_gene: TRBJ2-4
d_gene: NA
v_gene: TRBV5-3

CDR3nt: TGTGCCAGCAGTCCACAGGAGCTGAGCTCCTACGAGCAGTACTTC
CDR3aa: CASSPQELSSYEQYF
abundance: NA
j_gene: TRBJ2-7
d_gene: NA
v_gene: TRBV28

CDR3nt: TGTGCCAGCACGCCGGTCAGGGAAGAGGAGACCCAGTACTTC
CDR3aa: CASTPVREEETQYF
abundance: NA
j_gene: TRBJ2-5
d_gene: NA
v_gene: TRBV6-1

CDR3nt: TGTGCCTGGCGCTTAGCGGGAGGGTCCGGGGAGCTGTTTTTT
CDR3aa: CAWRLAGGSGELFF
abundance: NA
j_gene: TRBJ2-2
d_gene: TRBD2
v_gene: TRBV30

CDR3nt: TGTGCCAGCAGCCTCGGACTGTATTTCTACGAGCAGTACTTC
CDR3aa: CASSLGLYFYEQYF
abundance: once
j_gene: TRBJ2-7
d_gene: NA
v_gene: TRBV21-1

CDR3nt: TGCGCCAGCAGCTTGGGTGCGGGAGCATACAATGAGCAGTTCTTC
CDR3aa: CASSLGAGAYNEQFF
abundance: NA
j_gene: TRBJ2-1
d_gene: TRBD2
v_gene: TRBV5-1

CDR3nt: TGCGCCAGCAGAGCGAACGAGCAGTACTTC
CDR3aa: CASRANEQYF
abundance: NA
j_gene: TRBJ2-7
d_gene: NA
v_gene: TRBV6-6

CDR3nt: TGTGCCAGCAGTTCCGGGACAGCATATAGCAATCAGCCCCAGCATTTT
CDR3aa: CASSSGTAYSNQPQHF
abundance: NA
j_gene: TRBJ1-5
d_gene: TRBD1
v_gene: TRBV28

CDR3nt: TGTGCCAGCAGTTTGGTGGGACTAGCGGGAGTTTACGAGCAGTACTTC
CDR3aa: CASSLVGLAGVYEQYF
abundance: NA
j_gene: TRBJ2-7
d_gene: TRBD2
v_gene: TRBV28

CDR3nt: TGTGCCACCAGCAGAGATCCTCCTGGTAGTCTAGGGGGAGAGACCCAGTACTTC
CDR3aa: CATSRDPPGSLGGETQYF
abundance: few
j_gene: TRBJ2-5
d_gene: NA
v_gene: TRBV15

CDR3nt: TGTGCCTGGAGGACAGGGGCTGTGCGCGAGCAGTACTTC
CDR3aa: CAWRTGAVREQYF
abundance: NA
j_gene: TRBJ2-7
d_gene: TRBD1
v_gene: TRBV30

CDR3nt: TGTGCCAGCAGTTATGGTGGGGAGCAGCCCCAGCATTTT
CDR3aa: CASSYGGEQPQHF
abundance: once
j_gene: TRBJ1-5
d_gene: NA
v_gene: TRBV5-4

CDR3nt: TGTGCCAGCAGCTTGTCCCAGAACACTGAAGCTTTCTTT
CDR3aa: CASSLSQNTEAFF
abundance: once
j_gene: TRBJ1-1
d_gene: NA
v_gene: TRBV5-4

CDR3nt: TGTGCCTGGAGTGAAGGGACTGCCAATGAGCAGTTCTTC
CDR3aa: CAWSEGTANEQFF
abundance: NA
j_gene: TRBJ2-1
d_gene: NA
v_gene: TRBV30

CDR3nt: TGTGCCAGCAGTCCCTCTACGGGAAATTCTGGTGAAGCTTTCTTT
CDR3aa: CASSPSTGNSGEAFF
abundance: NA
j_gene: TRBJ1-1
d_gene: NA
v_gene: TRBV28

CDR3nt: TGTGCCAGCAGCTCGGGGGGTTACGAGCAGTACTTC
CDR3aa: CASSSGGYEQYF
abundance: NA
j_gene: TRBJ2-7
d_gene: TRBD2
v_gene: TRBV11-1